The next 18 T cell receptor beta chains were all read from a single sample in a study of blood T cell repertoires in COVID-19. This table comes from immunoSEQ multiplex PCR, and its TCRdb copy is limited to in-frame clones, with some not included. The repertoire holds more than 70,000 clones, 75% to 90% seen once, with 0.95% to 1.5% in the top ten. The sample was peripheral blood. These receptors were collected from a man older than 75 with active or convalescent COVID-19.

The genes are TRBV7-3 and TRBJ2-1; D remains unclear. The CDR3 is made up of 15 amino acids. The ends were cut back, 1 base at V and 2 bases at J, with 9 bases in the middle. Germline V gene lookup returns CDR1 SGHTA and CDR2 FQGTGA. The CDR3 coding sequence is TGTGCCAGCAGCTTAATGGCGGTAGCCTACAATGAGCAGTTCTTC. It yields the protein CASSLMAVAYNEQFF.

The chain joins TRBV7-9 to TRBJ1-3; the D gene is possibly TRBD1 (5 bases). The CDR3 extends over 15 amino acids. V was cut by 2 bases and J by 1 base, with 9 bases left in between. Germline V lookup: CDR1 SEHNR, CDR2 FQNEAQ (reference sequence). The CDR3 protein is CASSLLAGSGNTIYF. CDR3 sequence (DNA): TGTGCCAGCAGCTTATTAGCAGGGTCTGGAAACACCATATATTTT.

This chain links TRBV18 with TRBJ2-7; D gene unclear. The CDR3 runs to 15 residues. Germline assignment: CDR1 KGHSH and CDR2 LQKENI. The ends were cut back, 6 bases at V and 5 bases at J, with 20 bases in the middle. The CDR3 protein is CASSPSLVVGNEQYF. The CDR3, as DNA: TGTGCCAGCTCCCCCTCACTGGTCGTTGGTAACGAGCAGTACTTC.

This chain joins TRBV19 and TRBJ1-1; 9 bases map to TRBD1. In germline, CDR1 is LNHDA, CDR2 SQIVND (reference sequence). Germline trimming cut 2 bases from V and 6 bases from J; bases unmatched to any gene: 7. The CDR3 loop spans 15 amino acids. The CDR3 protein is CASSIRQGGVSEAFF. The CDR3 bases are TGTGCCAGTAGTATACGACAGGGGGGAGTGTCTGAAGCTTTCTTT.

The chain carries TRBV5-8 and TRBJ2-5; no clear D. Germline V lookup: CDR1 SGHTS, CDR2 YDEGEE. CDR3 size: 14 residues. Trimming cost V 7 bases and J 7 bases, with 20 bases left between them. CDR3 sequence (DNA): TGTGCCAGCCCCGGTGGGTTGGGCCCCCGGACCCAGTACTTC. Its protein is CASPGGLGPRTQYF.

The chain carries TRBV9 and TRBJ1-4; D perhaps matches TRBD1 (6 bases). There are 13 residues in the CDR3. Germline V gene sequence: CDR1 SGDLS, CDR2 YYNGEE. V was trimmed by 4 bases and J by 7 bases, leaving 11 bases between them. The CDR3 loop reads CASSLGQSEKLFF. CDR3 sequence (DNA): TGTGCCAGCAGCTTAGGACAGAGTGAAAAACTGTTTTTT.

The chain combines TRBV2 with TRBJ1-6; a possible D gene is TRBD1 (5 bases). Germline lookup yields CDR1 SNHLY and CDR2 FYNNEI. V lost 6 bases, J lost 6 bases, and 18 bases lay in between. This CDR3 is built from 16 residues. The CDR3 coding sequence is TGTGCCAGCAGCCCTCAAACCCCCGGGGGTAATTCACCCCTCCACTTT. It specifies CASSPQTPGGNSPLHF.

This rearrangement joins TRBV18 to TRBJ2-7, with 12 bases that match TRBD2. Germline-derived CDR1 and CDR2 are KGHSH and LQKENI. This CDR3 spans 14 amino acids. Trimming at V came to 0 bases and at J to 9 bases, leaving 3 bases not matched to a gene. The DNA of the CDR3 is TGTGCCAGCTCACCACCGACTAGCGGGAGTAGGCAGTACTTC. It translates to CASSPPTSGSRQYF.

The chain is built from TRBV7-9 and TRBJ2-1; 9 positions match TRBD2. Per the germline V gene, CDR1 is SEHNR and CDR2 is FQNEAQ (reference sequence). CDR3 length: 18 residues. Unmatched junction bases numbered 18, after V lost 5 bases and J lost 7 bases. The CDR3 loop is CASSVSIGGGRESNEQFF. In nucleotides, the CDR3 is TGTGCCAGCAGCGTCTCAATAGGGGGCGGGAGGGAGTCAAATGAGCAGTTCTTC.

V and J are TRBV10-1 and TRBJ2-1, with 9 positions matching TRBD1. The CDR3 sequence is 14 residues long. Germline CDR1 is WNHNN and CDR2 is SYGVQD (reference sequence). The ends lost 5 bases at V and 4 bases at J; junction bases unmatched: 3. The CDR3 sequence: CASSRDRDYNEQFF. CDR3 in DNA: TGCGCCAGCAGTAGGGACAGGGATTACAATGAGCAGTTCTTC.

The CDR3 loop is CASVGTENSPLHF. The CDR3 bases are TGTGCCAGCGTCGGGACTGAAAATTCACCCCTCCACTTT. J is TRBJ1-6 and V is TRBV6-5; perhaps TRBD1 as D (5 bases). Per germline, CDR1 MNHEY and CDR2 SVGAGI. Trimming stripped 8 bases from V and 7 bases from J, with 12 bases between. The CDR3 is 13 residues long.

The chain couples TRBV4-3 to TRBJ2-5; 12 positions match TRBD2. Germline V lookup: CDR1 LGHNA, CDR2 YSLEER. The CDR3 runs 16 residues. Losses at the gene ends were 1 base for V and 6 bases for J; bases not matched to a gene: 6. The CDR3 DNA reads as TGCGCCAGCAGCCAAGGGGTCGGACTAGCGGGAAAGACCCAGTACTTC. Protein sequence: CASSQGVGLAGKTQYF.

V is TRBV7-8 and J is TRBJ2-3, with 9 positions matching TRBD1. CDR3 length equals 16 residues. In germline, CDR1 is SGHVS, CDR2 FQNEAQ. The junction had 5 bases not matched to a gene; V was cut back by 3 bases and J by 1 base. The CDR3 protein is CASSLDRGFRTDTQYF. The CDR3 nucleotides are TGTGCCAGCAGCTTGGACAGGGGATTCCGCACAGATACGCAGTATTTT.

This clone was recorded once. CDR3 DNA sequence: TGTGCCAGCAGTTACTACTCACAGGGCCCAGGCCAGCCCCAGCATTTT. Translating gives CASSYYSQGPGQPQHF. This chain connects TRBV6-2 or TRBV6-3 to TRBJ1-5; weak D call: TRBD1 (6 bases). V gave up 1 base and J gave up 7 bases, with 17 bases separating them. The germline CDR1 and CDR2 sequences are MNHEY and SVGEGT. This CDR3 has 16 residues.

Points on this clone: Germline and junction disagree at one end, which may indicate a read error. The V call is TRBV5-6, the J call TRBJ2-5; 7 bases fit TRBD2. This CDR3 is built from 14 residues. The germline gives CDR1 SGHDT, CDR2 YYEEEE. The CDR3 here is CVSSLSRERETQYF. The CDR3 bases are TGTGTCAGCAGCTTGTCGCGGGAGAGGGAGACCCAGTACTTC.

This rearrangement joins TRBV7-2 to TRBJ1-4; D possibly corresponds to TRBD1 (5 bases). V lost 4 bases and J lost 3, with 9 bases in between. The germline V gene has CDR1 SGHTA and CDR2 FQGNSA. The CDR3 has 14 residues. The CDR3 loop reads CASSWGGSNEKLFF. In DNA form, the CDR3 reads TGTGCCAGCAGCTGGGGGGGGTCTAATGAAAAACTGTTTTTT.

Only a few counts were recorded for this clone. The gene calls are TRBV27 and TRBJ1-6; tentative D call: TRBD1 (5 bases). Looked up from germline, CDR1 is MNHEY and CDR2 is SMNVEV (reference sequence). V lost 0 bases, J lost 4 bases, and 19 bases lay in between. The CDR3 spans 19 residues. For the CDR3, the DNA is TGTGCCAGCAGTTTATCGTTCACAGGTTGGGAAAAATATAATTCACCCCTCCACTTT. Translating it yields CASSLSFTGWEKYNSPLHF.

This chain uses TRBV3-1 (or the pseudogene TRBV3-2) with TRBJ1-1, with D tentatively TRBD1 (5 bases). Germline CDR1 is LGHDT and CDR2 is YNNKEL (reference sequence). The CDR3 totals 14 residues. V dropped 1 base and J dropped 4 bases, with 10 bases sitting between them. As DNA, the CDR3 is TGTGCCAGCAGCCAAGCAGGGTTGGGCACTGAAGCTTTCTTT. It specifies CASSQAGLGTEAFF.